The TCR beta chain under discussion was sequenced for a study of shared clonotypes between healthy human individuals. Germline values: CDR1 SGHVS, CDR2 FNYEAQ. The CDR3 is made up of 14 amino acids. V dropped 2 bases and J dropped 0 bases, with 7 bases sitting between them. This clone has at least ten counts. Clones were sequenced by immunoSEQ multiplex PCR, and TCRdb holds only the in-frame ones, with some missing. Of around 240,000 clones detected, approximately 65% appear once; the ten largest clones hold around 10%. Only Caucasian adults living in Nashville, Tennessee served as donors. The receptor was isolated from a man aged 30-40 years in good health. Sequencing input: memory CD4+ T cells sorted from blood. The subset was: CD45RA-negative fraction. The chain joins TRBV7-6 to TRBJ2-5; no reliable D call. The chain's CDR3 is CASSLNRYQETQYF. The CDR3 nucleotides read TGTGCCAGCAGCTTAAACAGATACCAAGAGACCCAGTACTTC.